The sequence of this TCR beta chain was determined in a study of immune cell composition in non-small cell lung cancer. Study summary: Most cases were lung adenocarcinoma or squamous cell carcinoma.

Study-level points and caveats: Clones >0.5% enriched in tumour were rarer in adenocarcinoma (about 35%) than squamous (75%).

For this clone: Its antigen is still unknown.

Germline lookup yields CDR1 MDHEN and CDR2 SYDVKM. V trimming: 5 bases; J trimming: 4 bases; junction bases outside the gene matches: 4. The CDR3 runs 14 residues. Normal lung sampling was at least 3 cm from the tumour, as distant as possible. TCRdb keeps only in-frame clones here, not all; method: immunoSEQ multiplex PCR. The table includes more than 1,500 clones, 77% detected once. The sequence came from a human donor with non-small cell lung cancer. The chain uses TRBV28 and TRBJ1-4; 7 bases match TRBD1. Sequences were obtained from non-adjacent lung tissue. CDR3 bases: TGTGCCAGCAGTCGACAGGGAGTTAATGAAAAACTGTTTTTT. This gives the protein CASSRQGVNEKLFF.